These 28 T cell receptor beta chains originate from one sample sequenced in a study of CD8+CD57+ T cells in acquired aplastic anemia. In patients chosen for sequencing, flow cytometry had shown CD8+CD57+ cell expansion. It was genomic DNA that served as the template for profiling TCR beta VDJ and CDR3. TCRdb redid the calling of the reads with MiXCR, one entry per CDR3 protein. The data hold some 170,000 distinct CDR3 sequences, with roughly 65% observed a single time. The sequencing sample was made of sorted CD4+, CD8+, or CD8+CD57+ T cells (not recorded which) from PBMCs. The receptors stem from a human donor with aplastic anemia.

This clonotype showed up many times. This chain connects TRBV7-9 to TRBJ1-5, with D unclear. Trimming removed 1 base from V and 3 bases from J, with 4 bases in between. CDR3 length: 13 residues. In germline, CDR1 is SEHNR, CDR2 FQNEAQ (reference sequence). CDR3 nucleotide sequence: TGTGCCAGCAGCTTAGATTACAATCAGCCCCAGCATTTT. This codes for CASSLDYNQPQHF.

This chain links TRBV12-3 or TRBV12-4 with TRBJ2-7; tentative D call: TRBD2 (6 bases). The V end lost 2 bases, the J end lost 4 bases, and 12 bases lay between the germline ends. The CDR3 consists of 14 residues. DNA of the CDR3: TGTGCCAGCAGTTTAAGCCTGGGGGGTTACGAGCAGTACTTC. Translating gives CASSLSLGGYEQYF.

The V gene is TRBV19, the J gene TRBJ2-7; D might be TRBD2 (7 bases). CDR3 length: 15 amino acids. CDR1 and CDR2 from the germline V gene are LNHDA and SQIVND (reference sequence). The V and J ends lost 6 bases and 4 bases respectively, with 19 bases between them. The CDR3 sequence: CASSRGLSEQYEQYF. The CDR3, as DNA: TGTGCCAGTAGCAGGGGACTATCGGAGCAATACGAGCAGTACTTC.

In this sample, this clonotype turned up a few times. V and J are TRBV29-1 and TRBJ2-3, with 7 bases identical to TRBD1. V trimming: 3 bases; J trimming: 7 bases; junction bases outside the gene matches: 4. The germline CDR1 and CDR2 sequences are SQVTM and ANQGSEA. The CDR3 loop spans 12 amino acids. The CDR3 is CSVETGPYTQYF. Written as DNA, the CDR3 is TGCAGCGTTGAGACAGGGCCTTATACGCAGTATTTT.

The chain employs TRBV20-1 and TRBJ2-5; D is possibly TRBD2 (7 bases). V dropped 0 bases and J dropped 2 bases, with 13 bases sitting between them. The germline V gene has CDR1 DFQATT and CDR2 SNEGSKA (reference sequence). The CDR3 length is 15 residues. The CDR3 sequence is CSARDGGGEQETQYF. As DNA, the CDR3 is TGCAGTGCTAGAGATGGAGGGGGGGAGCAAGAGACCCAGTACTTC.

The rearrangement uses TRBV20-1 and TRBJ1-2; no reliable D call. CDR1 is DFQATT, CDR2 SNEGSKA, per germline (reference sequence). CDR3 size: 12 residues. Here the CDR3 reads CSANIPYGGYTF. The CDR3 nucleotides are TGCAGCGCAAATATCCCATATGGAGGCTACACCTTC.

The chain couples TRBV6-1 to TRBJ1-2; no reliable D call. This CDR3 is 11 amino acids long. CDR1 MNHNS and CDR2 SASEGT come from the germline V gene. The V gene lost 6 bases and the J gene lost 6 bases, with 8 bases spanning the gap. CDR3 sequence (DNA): TGTGCCAGCAGGACCCCAGATGGCTACACCTTC. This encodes CASRTPDGYTF.

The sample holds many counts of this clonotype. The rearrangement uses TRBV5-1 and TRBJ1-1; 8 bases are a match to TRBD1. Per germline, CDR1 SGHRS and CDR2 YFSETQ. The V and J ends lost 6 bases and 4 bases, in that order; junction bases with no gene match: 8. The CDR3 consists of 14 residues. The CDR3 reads CASTLNQGATEAFF. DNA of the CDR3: TGCGCCAGCACCCTAAACCAGGGGGCCACTGAAGCTTTCTTT. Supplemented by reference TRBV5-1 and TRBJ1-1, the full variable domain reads KAGVTQTPRYLIKTRGQQVTLSCSPISGHRSVSWYQQTPGQGLQFLFEYFSETQRNKGNFPGRFSGRQFSNSRSEMNVSTLELGDSALYLCASTLNQGATEAFFGQGTRLTVV.

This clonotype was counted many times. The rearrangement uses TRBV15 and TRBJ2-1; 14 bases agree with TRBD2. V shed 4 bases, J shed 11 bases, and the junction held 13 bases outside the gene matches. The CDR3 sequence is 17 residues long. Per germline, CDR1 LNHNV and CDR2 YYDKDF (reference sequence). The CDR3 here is CATSNNRGGTSGGKQFF. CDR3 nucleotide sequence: TGTGCCACCAGCAACAATCGCGGCGGGACTAGCGGGGGCAAGCAGTTCTTC.

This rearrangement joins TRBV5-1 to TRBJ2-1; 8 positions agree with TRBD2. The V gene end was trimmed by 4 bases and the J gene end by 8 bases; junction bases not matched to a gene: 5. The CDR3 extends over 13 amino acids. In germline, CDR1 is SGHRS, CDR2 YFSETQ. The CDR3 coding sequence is TGCGCCAGCAGCGGGACTAGGTCCCATGAGCAGTTCTTC. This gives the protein CASSGTRSHEQFF.

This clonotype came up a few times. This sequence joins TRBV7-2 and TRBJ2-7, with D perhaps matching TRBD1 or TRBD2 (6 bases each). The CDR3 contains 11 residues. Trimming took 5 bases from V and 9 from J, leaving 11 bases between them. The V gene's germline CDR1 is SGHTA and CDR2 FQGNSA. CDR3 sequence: CASSLPGAQYF. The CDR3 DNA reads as TGTGCCAGCAGCCTACCGGGGGCGCAGTACTTC.

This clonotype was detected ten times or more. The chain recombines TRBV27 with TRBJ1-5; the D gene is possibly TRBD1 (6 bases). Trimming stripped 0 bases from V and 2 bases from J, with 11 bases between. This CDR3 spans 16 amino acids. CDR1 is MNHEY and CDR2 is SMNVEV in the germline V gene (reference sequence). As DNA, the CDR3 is TGTGCCAGCAGTTTATCGTCAGGGGTCGGCAATCAGCCCCAGCATTTT. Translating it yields CASSLSSGVGNQPQHF.

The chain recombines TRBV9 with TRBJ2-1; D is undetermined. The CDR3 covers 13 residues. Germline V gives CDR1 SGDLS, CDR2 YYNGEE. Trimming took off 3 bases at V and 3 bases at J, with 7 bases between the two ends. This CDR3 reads CASSDRNYNEQFF. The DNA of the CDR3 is TGTGCCAGCAGCGACCGAAACTACAATGAGCAGTTCTTC.

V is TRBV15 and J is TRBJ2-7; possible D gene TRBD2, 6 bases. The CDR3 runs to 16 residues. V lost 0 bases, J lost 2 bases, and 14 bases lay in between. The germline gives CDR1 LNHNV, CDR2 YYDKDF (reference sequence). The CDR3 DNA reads TGTGCCACCAGCAGAGATACCCTAGCGACGCCCTACGAGCAGTACTTC. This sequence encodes CATSRDTLATPYEQYF.

CDR3 in amino acids: CATSTTTYEQYF. The DNA for the CDR3 is TGTGCCACCTCGACAACAACCTACGAGCAGTACTTC. The V gene is TRBV15, the J gene TRBJ2-7; D call uncertain. Trimming removed 8 bases from V and 2 bases from J, with 10 bases in between. The CDR3 is 12 residues long. Per germline, CDR1 LNHNV and CDR2 YYDKDF (reference sequence).

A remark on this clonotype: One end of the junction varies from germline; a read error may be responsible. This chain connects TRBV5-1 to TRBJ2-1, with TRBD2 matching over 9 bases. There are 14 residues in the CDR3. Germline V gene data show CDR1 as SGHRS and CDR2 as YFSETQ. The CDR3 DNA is TGTGCCAGCAGCTCGTCTAGCGGGGTCAATGAGCAGTTCTTC. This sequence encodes CASSSSSGVNEQFF.

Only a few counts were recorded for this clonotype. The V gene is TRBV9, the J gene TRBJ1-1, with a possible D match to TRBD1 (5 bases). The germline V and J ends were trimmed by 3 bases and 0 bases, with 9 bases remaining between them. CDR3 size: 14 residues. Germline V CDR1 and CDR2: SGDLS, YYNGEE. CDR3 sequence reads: CASSADSMNTEAFF. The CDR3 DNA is TGTGCCAGCAGCGCTGACAGCATGAACACTGAAGCTTTCTTT.

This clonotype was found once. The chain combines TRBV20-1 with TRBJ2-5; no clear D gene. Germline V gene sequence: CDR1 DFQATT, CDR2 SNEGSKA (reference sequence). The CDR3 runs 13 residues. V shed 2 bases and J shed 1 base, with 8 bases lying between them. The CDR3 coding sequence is TGCAGTGCTAGACCGGCCCGCCAAGAGACCCAGTACTTC. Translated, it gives CSARPARQETQYF.

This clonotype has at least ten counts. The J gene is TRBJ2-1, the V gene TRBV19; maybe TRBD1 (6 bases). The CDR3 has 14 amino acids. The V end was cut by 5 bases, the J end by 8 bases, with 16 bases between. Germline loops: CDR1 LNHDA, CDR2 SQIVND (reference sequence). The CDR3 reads CASSANREMDEQFF. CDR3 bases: TGTGCCAGTAGTGCCAACAGGGAGATGGATGAGCAGTTCTTC. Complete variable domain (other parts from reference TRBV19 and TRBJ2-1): DGGITQSPKYLFRKEGQNVTLSCEQNLNHDAMYWYRQDPGQGLRLIYYSQIVNDFQKGDIAEGYSVSREKKESFPLTVTSAQKNPTAFYLCASSANREMDEQFFGPGTRLTVL.

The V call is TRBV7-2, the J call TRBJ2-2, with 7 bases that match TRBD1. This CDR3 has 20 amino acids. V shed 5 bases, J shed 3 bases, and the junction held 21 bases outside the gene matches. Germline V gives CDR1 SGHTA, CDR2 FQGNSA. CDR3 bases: TGTGCCAGCAGCGCATCCGGGACAGTGAGGGTTGAGGGGTACACCGGGGAGCTGTTTTTT. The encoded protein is CASSASGTVRVEGYTGELFF. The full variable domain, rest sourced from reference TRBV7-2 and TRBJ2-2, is GAGVSQSPSNKVTEKGKDVELRCDPISGHTALYWYRQSLGQGLEFLIYFQGNSAPDKSGLPSDRFSAERTGGSVSTLTIQRTQQEDSAVYLCASSASGTVRVEGYTGELFFGEGSRLTVL.

The CDR3 loop is CAVRDSGGAGETQYF. CDR3 coding DNA: TGTGCCGTACGAGATAGCGGGGGGGCAGGAGAGACCCAGTACTTC. The chain employs TRBV6-1 and TRBJ2-5; 11 positions agree with TRBD2. J was trimmed by 4 bases and V by 11 bases; bases with no gene match: 12. CDR1 is MNHNS and CDR2 is SASEGT in the germline V gene. The CDR3 has 15 residues.

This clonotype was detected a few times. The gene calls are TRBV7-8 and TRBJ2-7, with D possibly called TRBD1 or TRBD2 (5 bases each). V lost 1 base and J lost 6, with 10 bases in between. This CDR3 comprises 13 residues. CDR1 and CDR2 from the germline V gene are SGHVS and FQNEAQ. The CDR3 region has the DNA TGTGCCAGCAGCTTAGGCCCCGGGACCGAGCAGTACTTC. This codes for CASSLGPGTEQYF. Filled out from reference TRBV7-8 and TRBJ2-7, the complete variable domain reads GAGVSQSPRYKVAKRGQDVALRCDPISGHVSLFWYQQALGQGPEFLTYFQNEAQLDKSGLPSDRFFAERPEGSVSTLKIQRTQQEDSAVYLCASSLGPGTEQYFGPGTRLTVT.

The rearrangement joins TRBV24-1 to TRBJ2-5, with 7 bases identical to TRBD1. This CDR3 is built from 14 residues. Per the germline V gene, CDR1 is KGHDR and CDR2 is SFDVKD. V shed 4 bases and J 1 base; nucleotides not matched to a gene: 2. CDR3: CATSERDSQETQYF. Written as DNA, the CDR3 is TGTGCCACCAGTGAGAGGGACAGCCAAGAGACCCAGTACTTC.

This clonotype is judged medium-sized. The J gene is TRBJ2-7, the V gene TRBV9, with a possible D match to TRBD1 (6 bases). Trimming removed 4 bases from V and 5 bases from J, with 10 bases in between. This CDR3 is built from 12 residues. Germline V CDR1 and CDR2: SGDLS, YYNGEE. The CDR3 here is CASSPTGHEQYF. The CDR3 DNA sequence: TGTGCCAGCAGCCCCACAGGGCACGAGCAGTACTTC.

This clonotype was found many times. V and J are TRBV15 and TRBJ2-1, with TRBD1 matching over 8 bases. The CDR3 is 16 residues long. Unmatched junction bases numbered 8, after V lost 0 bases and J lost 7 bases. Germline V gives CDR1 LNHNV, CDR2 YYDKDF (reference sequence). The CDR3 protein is CATSRDRYQGANEQFF. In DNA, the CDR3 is TGTGCCACCAGCAGAGATAGGTACCAGGGGGCGAATGAGCAGTTCTTC.

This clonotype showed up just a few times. The chain's CDR3 is CASSSGSSGNTIYF. The DNA for the CDR3 is TGTGCCAGCAGCTCAGGGAGTTCTGGAAACACCATATATTTT. This chain connects TRBV6-2 or TRBV6-3 to TRBJ1-3; D is possibly TRBD1 (5 bases). This CDR3 is 14 amino acids long. Trimming removed 6 bases at V and 1 base at J, with 10 bases between. Germline values: CDR1 MNHEY, CDR2 SVGEGT.

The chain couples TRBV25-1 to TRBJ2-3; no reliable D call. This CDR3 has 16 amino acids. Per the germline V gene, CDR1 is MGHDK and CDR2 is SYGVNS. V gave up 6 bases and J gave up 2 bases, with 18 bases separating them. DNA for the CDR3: TGTGCCAGCAGACCAGTAGGCCGTAGCATCACAGATACGCAGTATTTT. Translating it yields CASRPVGRSITDTQYF.

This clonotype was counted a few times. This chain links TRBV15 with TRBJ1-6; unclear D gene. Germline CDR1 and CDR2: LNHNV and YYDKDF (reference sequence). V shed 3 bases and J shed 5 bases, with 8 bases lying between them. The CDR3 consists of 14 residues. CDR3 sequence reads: CATSSQTNNSPLHF. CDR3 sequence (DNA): TGTGCCACCAGCAGCCAGACCAATAATTCACCCCTCCACTTT.